The 26 T cell receptor beta chains in this list originate from one sample, sequenced in a study of beta chain features in type 1 diabetes. Expressed TCRB transcripts got sequenced, as all isolated RNA was reverse transcribed. Generated by immunoSEQ multiplex PCR, the TCRdb table keeps only in-frame clones and is missing some. The sample has roughly 400,000 clones; around 10% are singletons. Study-wide results and limits: Shortening of TCRB CDR3s, moderate but significant, appeared in all four CD4+ subsets of Type 1 diabetes patients.

These TCRs are of unknown antigen specificity. Sample: central memory CD4+ T cells from blood. The receptors here all came from a man aged 25 to 45 with type 1 diabetes.

This clone was found a few times. Written as DNA, the CDR3 is TGTGCCAGCAGTGATCCAGGGACTGAAGCTTTCTTT. It encodes CASSDPGTEAFF. The chain links TRBV6-6 to TRBJ1-1; perhaps TRBD1 as D (5 bases). V was clipped by 5 bases and J by 5 bases, with 9 bases between them. Germline V lookup: CDR1 MNHNY, CDR2 SVGAGI (reference sequence). The CDR3 spans 12 residues.

The chain recombines TRBV30 with TRBJ1-1; D is uncertain. Deletions cut 0 bases from V and 11 bases from J, with 13 bases between. Germline CDR1 and CDR2: GTSNPN and SVGIG (reference sequence). The CDR3 has 12 amino acids. This CDR3 is CAWSVLSVEAFF. CDR3 nucleotide sequence: TGTGCCTGGAGTGTACTTTCTGTTGAGGCTTTCTTT.

V and J are TRBV6-1 and TRBJ1-1, with D perhaps TRBD1 (5 bases). Trimming shortened V by 6 bases and J by 7 bases, and 6 bases separated the two germline ends. In germline, CDR1 is MNHNS, CDR2 SASEGT. CDR3 length: 10 amino acids. In DNA, the CDR3 is TGTGCCAGCAGGGACAATGAAGCTTTCTTT. Translation: CASRDNEAFF.

This chain connects TRBV7-3 to TRBJ2-1; no firm D call. The CDR3 runs to 14 residues. The V end was cut by 3 bases, the J end by 6 bases, with 12 bases between. In germline, CDR1 is SGHTA, CDR2 FQGTGA. The CDR3 protein is CASSLGSQGNEQFF. DNA for the CDR3: TGTGCCAGCAGCTTGGGCTCCCAAGGCAATGAGCAGTTCTTC.

V usage is TRBV10-3 and J usage is TRBJ2-7, with a weak D call TRBD2 (6 bases). V was trimmed by 0 bases and J by 7 bases, leaving 16 bases between them. The germline CDR1 and CDR2 sequences are ENHRY and SYGVKD. The CDR3 consists of 15 residues. CDR3 in amino acids: CAISESLAAAVEQYF. CDR3 bases: TGTGCCATCAGTGAGTCCTTAGCGGCTGCCGTAGAGCAGTACTTC.

This clone was seen repeatedly, ten times or more. The CDR3 region is CASRPGTHNEQFF. In DNA, the CDR3 is TGTGCCAGCAGGCCCGGGACCCACAATGAGCAGTTCTTC. The V call is TRBV2, the J call TRBJ2-1; either TRBD1 or TRBD2 may supply D (5 bases each). CDR1 is SNHLY, CDR2 FYNNEI, per germline. Trimming left V 6 bases short and J 5 bases short, with 11 bases between. This CDR3 spans 13 amino acids.

This clone was observed a handful of times. The rearrangement links TRBV4-1 to TRBJ2-3; D is uncertain. This CDR3 spans 15 amino acids. With 0 bases removed from V and 7 bases from J, the gap between germline ends came to 14 bases. Germline V gene sequence: CDR1 MGHRA, CDR2 YSYEKL. The CDR3 is CASSQENPARYTQYF. CDR3 DNA sequence: TGCGCCAGCAGCCAAGAGAACCCCGCGAGGTATACGCAGTATTTT.

This clone was seen a handful of times. The rearrangement joins TRBV19 to TRBJ2-5, with 15 bases that match TRBD2. CDR3 size: 14 residues. Germline CDR1 reads LNHDA; CDR2 reads SQIVND (reference sequence). Germline trimming cut 9 bases from V and 4 bases from J; bases unmatched to any gene: 3. CDR3 in amino acids: CASRTSGRGETQYF. CDR3 DNA sequence: TGTGCCAGCAGGACTAGCGGGAGGGGAGAGACCCAGTACTTC. Variable domain in full (rest from reference TRBV19 and TRBJ2-5): DGGITQSPKYLFRKEGQNVTLSCEQNLNHDAMYWYRQDPGQGLRLIYYSQIVNDFQKGDIAEGYSVSREKKESFPLTVTSAQKNPTAFYLCASRTSGRGETQYFGPGTRLLVL.

V gene TRBV29-1 combines with J gene TRBJ1-1; tentative D call: TRBD1 (5 bases). V was cut by 5 bases and J by 2 bases, with 15 bases left in between. The CDR3 covers 14 residues. Germline values: CDR1 SQVTM, CDR2 ANQGSEA. As DNA, the CDR3 is TGCAGCGTTCCGTCACTCAGGGCTAACACTGAAGCTTTCTTT. Protein: CSVPSLRANTEAFF.

The chain joins TRBV29-1 to TRBJ2-5; a weak D match, TRBD2 (6 bases). This CDR3 has 14 residues. Germline V gene lookup returns CDR1 SQVTM and CDR2 ANQGSEA. Trimming cost V 4 bases and J 5 bases, with 17 bases left between them. The CDR3 reads CSVGEGTGGETQYF. CDR3 bases: TGCAGCGTTGGAGAAGGGACCGGAGGGGAGACCCAGTACTTC. Supplemented by reference TRBV29-1 and TRBJ2-5, the full variable domain reads SAVISQKPSRDICQRGTSLTIQCQVDSQVTMMFWYRQQPGQSLTLIATANQGSEATYESGFVIDKFPISRPNLTFSTLTVSNMSPEDSSIYLCSVGEGTGGETQYFGPGTRLLVL.

This clone was recorded a few times. CDR3 DNA: TGTGCCAGCAGCTTCGGGGGACAGGGCTACGAGCAGTACTTC. It specifies CASSFGGQGYEQYF. The genes are TRBV7-8 and TRBJ2-7; TRBD1 matches 9 bases. CDR1 is SGHVS and CDR2 is FQNEAQ in the germline V gene. V gave up 3 bases and J gave up 3 bases; unmatched junction bases: 3. CDR3 length: 14 residues.

This clone was picked up many times. This chain uses TRBV7-2 with TRBJ1-1; D uncertain. In germline, CDR1 is SGHTA, CDR2 FQGNSA. V was clipped by 2 bases and J by 4 bases, with 8 bases between them. CDR3 length: 13 amino acids. The CDR3 nucleotides read TGTGCCAGCAGCTTAAGCTTGGGCACTGAAGCTTTCTTT. Its protein is CASSLSLGTEAFF.

This rearrangement joins TRBV7-9 to TRBJ2-5, with D tentatively TRBD2 (6 bases). Germline V gene data show CDR1 as SEHNR and CDR2 as FQNEAQ (reference sequence). This CDR3 has 15 amino acids. Trimming cost V 3 bases and J 5 bases, with 16 bases left between them. This CDR3 reads CASSFPVGGFETQYF. The CDR3 DNA reads TGTGCCAGCAGCTTCCCGGTGGGGGGTTTCGAGACCCAGTACTTC.

The CDR3 loop is CASSPYSGGVLSGANVLTF. CDR3 nucleotides: TGTGCCAGCAGTCCGTACTCAGGGGGCGTTCTTTCTGGGGCCAACGTCCTGACTTTC. This sequence joins TRBV27 and TRBJ2-6, with TRBD1 matching over 8 bases. The V gene end was trimmed by 5 bases and the J gene end by 1 base; junction bases not matched to a gene: 13. The CDR3 sequence is 19 residues long. Per germline, CDR1 MNHEY and CDR2 SMNVEV (reference sequence).

The J gene is TRBJ1-5, the V gene TRBV30; D is unresolved. The CDR3 runs to 13 residues. Germline V gene data show CDR1 as GTSNPN and CDR2 as SVGIG (reference sequence). The germline V and J ends were trimmed by 1 base and 4 bases, with 8 bases remaining between them. The CDR3 loop reads CAWSAWGNQPQHF. The CDR3 region has the DNA TGTGCCTGGAGTGCGTGGGGAAATCAGCCCCAGCATTTT.

The CDR3 nucleotides read TGCAGCGTTGAAGCCCAGTACAGCAATGAGCAGTTCTTC. It specifies CSVEAQYSNEQFF. The chain employs TRBV29-1 and TRBJ2-1; D gene uncertain. CDR3 length: 13 residues. Germline V gene data show CDR1 as SQVTM and CDR2 as ANQGSEA. The V gene lost 1 base and the J gene lost 6 bases, with 10 bases spanning the gap.

There are a few counts of this clone. The V and J genes are TRBV11-2 and TRBJ2-5, with D perhaps TRBD1 (5 bases). This CDR3 contains 14 residues. Germline CDR1 is SGHAT and CDR2 is FQNNGV. The V end was cut by 3 bases, the J end by 5 bases, with 13 bases between. This chain's CDR3 is CASSFSGRDETQYF. The CDR3 bases are TGTGCCAGCAGCTTCTCGGGCAGGGATGAGACCCAGTACTTC. Combining the CDR3 with reference TRBV11-2 and TRBJ2-5 gives the whole variable domain EAGVAQSPRYKIIEKRQSVAFWCNPISGHATLYWYQQILGQGPKLLIQFQNNGVVDDSQLPKDRFSAERLKGVDSTLKIQPAKLEDSAVYLCASSFSGRDETQYFGPGTRLLVL.

There are a few counts of this clone. The DNA of the CDR3 is TGTGCCAGCAGTTTGACGGGACAGGGTTACGAGACCCAGTACTTC. Translating gives CASSLTGQGYETQYF. The chain recombines TRBV28 with TRBJ2-5, with 9 bases that match TRBD1. The ends lost 3 bases at V and 5 bases at J; junction bases unmatched: 7. Germline CDR1 is MDHEN and CDR2 is SYDVKM. This CDR3 region has 15 residues.

Only a few counts were recorded for this clone. The V and J genes are TRBV6-5 and TRBJ2-7; D ambiguous. The germline V gene encodes CDR1 MNHEY and CDR2 SVGAGI. V was trimmed by 7 bases and J by 1 base, leaving 11 bases between them. This CDR3 region has 13 residues. The chain's CDR3 is CASTAIGSYEQYF. The DNA of the CDR3 is TGTGCCAGCACCGCCATTGGTTCCTACGAGCAGTACTTC.

CDR3 protein: CASSLTGELLREQFF. The CDR3 nucleotides are TGCGCCAGCAGCTTAACGGGAGAACTTCTGCGTGAGCAGTTCTTC. The chain joins TRBV5-1 to TRBJ2-1, with a possible D match to TRBD2 (6 bases). The CDR3 consists of 15 residues. Looked up from germline, CDR1 is SGHRS and CDR2 is YFSETQ. The V end was cut by 2 bases, the J end by 9 bases, with 18 bases between. The full variable domain, its missing parts supplied by reference TRBV5-1 and TRBJ2-1, is KAGVTQTPRYLIKTRGQQVTLSCSPISGHRSVSWYQQTPGQGLQFLFEYFSETQRNKGNFPGRFSGRQFSNSRSEMNVSTLELGDSALYLCASSLTGELLREQFFGPGTRLTVL.

This clone was observed a few times. The V gene is TRBV5-1, the J gene TRBJ1-5; perhaps TRBD1 as D (5 bases). The V gene lost 1 base and the J gene lost 7 bases, with 9 bases spanning the gap. The CDR3 is 13 amino acids. Germline V gene data show CDR1 as SGHRS and CDR2 as YFSETQ. CDR3 DNA sequence: TGCGCCAGCAGCTTGATGGGGCTCCAGCCCCAGCATTTT. It specifies CASSLMGLQPQHF.

The chain recombines TRBV4-1 with TRBJ2-5; 7 bases match TRBD1. The J call is in doubt because the DNA end fits TRBJ2-7 better. The CDR3 contains 15 residues. The germline CDR1 and CDR2 sequences are MGHRA and YSYEKL. Here the CDR3 DNA reads TGCGCCAGCAGCTCCACCGGGACAGTGAGGTACGAGCAGTACTTC. This sequence encodes CASSSTGTVRYEQYF.

This clone came up a few times. The rearrangement joins TRBV27 to TRBJ2-5, with D possibly matching TRBD1 (5 bases). Germline CDR1 MNHEY, CDR2 SMNVEV (reference sequence). The length of the CDR3 is 13 residues. Trimming took 1 base from V and 13 from J, leaving 16 bases between them. The CDR3 region has the DNA TGTGCCAGCAGTTTATTAGACAGTCGGGCGGTGTACTTC. This translates into CASSLLDSRAVYF.

This clone was seen just once. The V gene is TRBV30, the J gene TRBJ1-3; maybe TRBD1 (5 bases). Germline CDR1 and CDR2: GTSNPN and SVGIG (reference sequence). Between the trimmed V and J ends, which lost 1 base and 2 bases, there was a span of 9 bases. CDR3 length equals 14 residues. CDR3 residues: CAWSAGGAGNTIYF. In DNA form, the CDR3 reads TGTGCCTGGAGTGCCGGGGGGGCTGGAAACACCATATATTTT.

This clone was found a few times. The gene calls are TRBV19 and TRBJ2-1; unclear D gene. Germline V gene data show CDR1 as LNHDA and CDR2 as SQIVND (reference sequence). Trimming removed 3 bases at V and 7 bases at J, with 10 bases between. The CDR3 covers 13 residues. This CDR3 reads CASSMIANNEQFF. The CDR3 DNA sequence: TGTGCCAGTAGTATGATAGCCAATAATGAGCAGTTCTTC.

This clone was seen a handful of times. The chain carries TRBV7-9 and TRBJ2-1; D call uncertain. Trimming left V 1 base short and J 1 base short, with 8 bases between. Germline V gives CDR1 SEHNR, CDR2 FQNEAQ (reference sequence). CDR3 length: 15 residues. The CDR3 is CASSLEGLSYNEQFF. The CDR3 coding sequence is TGTGCCAGCAGCTTAGAAGGGCTGTCCTACAATGAGCAGTTCTTC.